The 5 T cell receptor beta chains below come from one sample, sequenced in a study of shared clonotypes between healthy human individuals. Assay: immunoSEQ multiplex PCR; the TCRdb copy retains only in-frame clones and omits some. The sample has approximately 840,000 clones, around 96% seen once. Positively selected for CCR7, the CD45RO-negative cells used as naive CD8 cells excluded terminally differentiated effector memory CD45RA+ cells. Sequenced material: naive CD8+ T cells sorted from blood. Receptors originate from a man under 40 in good health.

The genes are TRBV21-1 and TRBJ2-7; the DNA was not compared with TRBD1, the D call given in the table. TRBV21-1 is classified as a pseudogene. The CDR3 runs to 16 residues. The CDR3 nucleotides read TGTGCCAGCAGCAAAAGAGGGGGCCTTTCCGGGACAGGGCTGTACTTC. Its protein product is CASSKRGGLSGTGLYF.

This clone was picked up one time. The chain recombines TRBV5-4 with TRBJ2-7, with 10 bases lining up with TRBD1. The CDR3 has 15 amino acids. Trimming removed 2 bases from V and 3 bases from J; junction bases left unmatched: 5. Germline assignment: CDR1 SGHNT and CDR2 YYREEE (reference sequence). As DNA, the CDR3 is TGTGCCAGCAGCTTCCGGGACAGGGGTTTCTACGAGCAGTACTTC. Translation: CASSFRDRGFYEQYF.

V usage is TRBV19 and J usage is TRBJ2-7, with D maybe TRBD1 (6 bases). The length of the CDR3 is 13 residues. CDR1 is LNHDA, CDR2 SQIVND, per germline (reference sequence). The germline V and J ends were trimmed by 1 base and 6 bases, with 10 bases remaining between them. CDR3 bases: TGTGCCAGTAGTATAGTCCCAGGGGCCGAGCAGTACTTC. Translated: CASSIVPGAEQYF.

This chain joins TRBV29-1 and TRBJ1-3; D remains unclear. In germline, CDR1 is SQVTM, CDR2 ANQGSEA. The germline V and J ends were trimmed by 4 bases and 1 base, with 11 bases remaining between them. The CDR3 has 14 residues. The CDR3 loop is CSVAAGPSGNTIYF. The CDR3 DNA sequence: TGCAGCGTTGCTGCAGGACCATCTGGAAACACCATATATTTT.

V and J are TRBV7-9 and TRBJ1-1; 7 nucleotides line up with TRBD1. This CDR3 is built from 14 residues. V was clipped by 5 bases and J by 5 bases; unmatched bases: 8. CDR1 SEHNR and CDR2 FQNEAQ come from the germline V gene (reference sequence). The CDR3 DNA is TGTGCCAGCAGCACCGCGGGACAGAGAACTGAAGCTTTCTTT. Its protein is CASSTAGQRTEAFF.